These 9 T cell receptor beta chains were sequenced from one sample in a study of blood T cell repertoires in COVID-19. Clones were sequenced by immunoSEQ multiplex PCR, and TCRdb holds only the in-frame ones, with some missing. The sample yields approximately 200,000 clones, roughly 92% seen once. Sequencing was performed on peripheral blood. The receptors stem from a man aged 25-40 years with COVID-19, enrolled during active disease.

The chain is built from TRBV5-1 and TRBJ2-1, with 9 positions matching TRBD1. The CDR3 contains 16 residues. V gave up 0 bases and J gave up 2 bases; unmatched junction bases: 3. Germline values: CDR1 SGHRS, CDR2 YFSETQ. This CDR3 is CASSLDGTGTYNEQFF. CDR3 nucleotides: TGCGCCAGCAGCTTGGACGGGACAGGGACCTACAATGAGCAGTTCTTC.

The genes are TRBV5-1 and TRBJ2-1; a possible D gene is TRBD1 (5 bases). The CDR3 length is 14 residues. Germline-derived CDR1 and CDR2 are SGHRS and YFSETQ. Trimming took off 6 bases at V and 3 bases at J, with 13 bases between the two ends. CDR3 sequence (DNA): TGCGCCAGCACGGACCGACAGCTCTACAATGAGCAGTTCTTC. It specifies CASTDRQLYNEQFF.

The chain couples TRBV10-1 to TRBJ2-1; 8 bases align to TRBD2. The length of the CDR3 is 19 residues. Germline CDR1 WNHNN, CDR2 SYGVQD (reference sequence). Trimming cost V 2 bases and J 1 base; bases outside gene matches: 13. CDR3 DNA sequence: TGCGCCAGCAGTGAGAGAAGAACCGGGACTAGATCGTCCTACAATGAGCAGTTCTTC. Protein sequence: CASSERRTGTRSSYNEQFF.

A word on this clone: Other nucleotide sequences in the sample specify the same CDR3. The DNA of the CDR3 is TGTGCCAGCAGCGTAGACGGCGGCTCCTACGAGCAGTACTTC. Its translation is CASSVDGGSYEQYF. The V gene is TRBV9, the J gene TRBJ2-7; no firm D call. The V end was cut by 0 bases, the J end by 0 bases, with 7 bases between. This CDR3 has 14 amino acids. Looked up from germline, CDR1 is SGDLS and CDR2 is YYNGEE.

The V call is TRBV7-9, the J call TRBJ2-7; D uncertain. The germline V gene has CDR1 SEHNR and CDR2 FQNEAQ (reference sequence). This CDR3 contains 16 residues. V shed 5 bases and J shed 6 bases, with 23 bases lying between them. As DNA, the CDR3 is TGTGCCAGCAGCCGTACAGACGGCGCCGATTACTGCGAGCAGTACTTC. It yields the protein CASSRTDGADYCEQYF. Filled out from reference TRBV7-9 and TRBJ2-7, the complete variable domain reads DTGVSQNPRHKITKRGQNVTFRCDPISEHNRLYWYRQTLGQGPEFLTYFQNEAQLEKSRLLSDRFSAERPKGSFSTLEIQRTEQGDSAMYLCASSRTDGADYCEQYFGPGTRLTVT.

The genes are TRBV30 and TRBJ1-6; 7 positions agree with TRBD1. There are 13 residues in the CDR3. CDR1 and CDR2 (germline): GTSNPN, SVGIG (reference sequence). The CDR3 DNA reads as TGTGCGGGGGACAGCTCCTATAATTCACCCCTCCACTTT. Translated: CAGDSSYNSPLHF.

The V and J genes are TRBV6-5 and TRBJ1-2; 7 bases agree with TRBD1. V shed 2 bases and J 6 bases; nucleotides not matched to a gene: 6. The germline CDR1 and CDR2 sequences are MNHEY and SVGAGI. This CDR3 has 14 residues. The CDR3, as DNA: TGTGCCAGCAGTTACCGACAGGGTAGCGATGGCTACACCTTC. The encoded protein is CASSYRQGSDGYTF.

The CDR3 loop reads CASSSPESGFGPYDEQFF. The DNA of the CDR3 is TGTGCCAGCAGCTCGCCAGAGTCAGGGTTTGGGCCTTACGATGAGCAGTTCTTC. This chain uses TRBV5-6 with TRBJ2-1; D may be TRBD1 (5 bases). Germline V gene lookup returns CDR1 SGHDT and CDR2 YYEEEE. V was trimmed by 3 bases and J by 8 bases, leaving 27 bases between them. The CDR3 consists of 18 residues.

The chain recombines TRBV6-6 with TRBJ1-5, with TRBD1 matching over 8 bases. CDR3 length equals 17 residues. Germline V gives CDR1 MNHNY, CDR2 SVGAGI (reference sequence). Losses at the gene ends were 5 bases for V and 5 bases for J; bases not matched to a gene: 14. CDR3 loop: CASSPYTSGQAHQPQHF. DNA of the CDR3: TGTGCCAGCAGTCCCTACACCTCGGGACAGGCTCATCAGCCCCAGCATTTT.